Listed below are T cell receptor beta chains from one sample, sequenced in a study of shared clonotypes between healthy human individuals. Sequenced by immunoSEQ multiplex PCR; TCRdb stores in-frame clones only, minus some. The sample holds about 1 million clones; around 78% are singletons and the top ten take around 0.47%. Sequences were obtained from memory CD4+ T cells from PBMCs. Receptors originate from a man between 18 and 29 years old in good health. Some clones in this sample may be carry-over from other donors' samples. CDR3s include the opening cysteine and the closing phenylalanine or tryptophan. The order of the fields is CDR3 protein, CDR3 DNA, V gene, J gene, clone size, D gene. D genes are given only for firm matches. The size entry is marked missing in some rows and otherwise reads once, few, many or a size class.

CDR3 protein: CASEPDRGLSNQPQHF
CDR3 DNA: TGTGCCAGTGAGCCCGACAGGGGGTTGAGCAATCAGCCCCAGCATTTT
V gene: TRBV19
J gene: TRBJ1-5
clone size: -
D gene: TRBD1

CDR3 protein: CASSTGLAVNNEQFF
CDR3 DNA: TGTGCCAGCAGTACGGGACTAGCGGTCAACAATGAGCAGTTCTTC
V gene: TRBV28
J gene: TRBJ2-1
clone size: -
D gene: TRBD2

CDR3 protein: CASSPRPGTPIGYEQFF
CDR3 DNA: TGCGCCAGCAGCCCAAGGCCGGGGACCCCAATAGGTTATGAGCAGTTCTTC
V gene: TRBV5-1
J gene: TRBJ2-1
clone size: once
D gene: -

CDR3 protein: CASSLAEDTDTQYF
CDR3 DNA: TGTGCCAGCAGCCTAGCGGAGGACACAGATACGCAGTATTTT
V gene: TRBV9
J gene: TRBJ2-3
clone size: few
D gene: TRBD2

CDR3 protein: CSANPTDTQYF
CDR3 DNA: TGCAGTGCAAATCCCACAGATACGCAGTATTTT
V gene: TRBV20-1
J gene: TRBJ2-3
clone size: once
D gene: -

CDR3 protein: CASRGTSGSSHEQYF
CDR3 DNA: TGTGCCAGCAGGGGGACTAGCGGGAGTAGCCACGAGCAGTACTTC
V gene: TRBV2
J gene: TRBJ2-7
clone size: -
D gene: TRBD2

CDR3 protein: CASSLRTSGTDTQYF
CDR3 DNA: TGTGCCAGCAGCTTAAGGACTAGCGGCACAGATACGCAGTATTTT
V gene: TRBV5-4
J gene: TRBJ2-3
clone size: few
D gene: TRBD2

CDR3 protein: CATGQGRTDTQYF
CDR3 DNA: TGTGCCACAGGCCAAGGGCGCACAGATACGCAGTATTTT
V gene: TRBV6-1
J gene: TRBJ2-3
clone size: -
D gene: -

CDR3 protein: CASSFPQRYYNEQFF
CDR3 DNA: TGTGCCAGCAGCTTCCCTCAGAGATACTACAATGAGCAGTTCTTC
V gene: TRBV5-6
J gene: TRBJ2-1
clone size: -
D gene: -

CDR3 protein: CASSRTGDRGPTAVAKNIQYF
CDR3 DNA: TGCGCCAGCAGCCGTACCGGGGACAGGGGGCCCACGGCGGTAGCCAAAAACATTCAGTACTTC
V gene: TRBV23-1
J gene: TRBJ2-4
clone size: -
D gene: TRBD1

CDR3 protein: CASTPSGYLTYEQYF
CDR3 DNA: TGTGCCAGCACCCCTAGCGGGTACCTTACCTACGAGCAGTACTTC
V gene: TRBV28
J gene: TRBJ2-7
clone size: -
D gene: TRBD2

CDR3 protein: CASSLLGTVPYEQYF
CDR3 DNA: TGTGCCAGCTCACTCCTCGGGACAGTACCCTACGAGCAGTACTTC
V gene: TRBV18
J gene: TRBJ2-7
clone size: -
D gene: TRBD1

CDR3 protein: CASSWIQGAVNYEQYF
CDR3 DNA: TGTGCCAGCAGCTGGATACAGGGGGCGGTAAACTACGAGCAGTACTTC
V gene: TRBV5-5
J gene: TRBJ2-7
clone size: few
D gene: TRBD1

CDR3 protein: CASSLALGSGELFF
CDR3 DNA: TGCGCCAGCAGCTTGGCCCTCGGGTCCGGGGAGCTGTTTTTT
V gene: TRBV5-1
J gene: TRBJ2-2
clone size: -
D gene: -

CDR3 protein: CASSLSVQNTEAFF
CDR3 DNA: TGCGCCAGCAGCTTGTCGGTACAGAACACTGAAGCTTTCTTT
V gene: TRBV5-1
J gene: TRBJ1-1
clone size: -
D gene: -

CDR3 protein: CASSLTGADTQYF
CDR3 DNA: TGTGCCAGCAGCTTAACAGGGGCAGATACGCAGTATTTT
V gene: TRBV7-9
J gene: TRBJ2-3
clone size: few
D gene: TRBD1

CDR3 protein: CASSLSLGRGANYGYTF
CDR3 DNA: TGTGCCAGCAGTTTAAGTCTAGGTCGGGGGGCGAACTATGGCTACACCTTC
V gene: TRBV28
J gene: TRBJ1-2
clone size: -
D gene: -

CDR3 protein: CASSLWGQGEKLFF
CDR3 DNA: TGCGCCAGCAGCTTGTGGGGACAAGGTGAAAAACTGTTTTTT
V gene: TRBV5-1
J gene: TRBJ1-4
clone size: many
D gene: -

CDR3 protein: CAWGIGNTIYF
CDR3 DNA: TGTGCCTGGGGGATTGGAAACACCATATATTTT
V gene: TRBV30
J gene: TRBJ1-3
clone size: -
D gene: -

CDR3 protein: CASSFLAEISSYEQYF
CDR3 DNA: TGTGCCAGCAGTTTCTTAGCGGAAATTAGCTCCTACGAGCAGTACTTC
V gene: TRBV2
J gene: TRBJ2-7
clone size: -
D gene: -

CDR3 protein: CASLSSPFANYGYTF
CDR3 DNA: TGCGCCAGTCTGAGTTCTCCCTTCGCTAACTATGGCTACACCTTC
V gene: TRBV5-1
J gene: TRBJ1-2
clone size: -
D gene: -

CDR3 protein: CASSLGGGQGSPLHF
CDR3 DNA: TGTGCCAGCAGCCTAGGCGGGGGCCAGGGGTCACCCCTCCACTTT
V gene: TRBV6-1
J gene: TRBJ1-6
clone size: many
D gene: -

CDR3 protein: CASSVRGGSGANVLTF
CDR3 DNA: TGTGCCAGCAGCGTCAGGGGAGGATCTGGGGCCAACGTCCTGACTTTC
V gene: TRBV9
J gene: TRBJ2-6
clone size: -
D gene: -

CDR3 protein: CASRPGTGPYNEQFF
CDR3 DNA: TGTGCCAGCAGGCCCGGGACAGGGCCATACAATGAGCAGTTCTTC
V gene: TRBV5-4
J gene: TRBJ2-1
clone size: -
D gene: TRBD1

CDR3 protein: CASSVAGQGGYEQYF
CDR3 DNA: TGTGCCAGCAGCGTAGCGGGACAGGGAGGCTACGAGCAGTACTTC
V gene: TRBV9
J gene: TRBJ2-7
clone size: -
D gene: TRBD1

CDR3 protein: CASSLGISGNEQFF
CDR3 DNA: TGTGCCAGCAGCTTAGGGATATCTGGCAATGAGCAGTTCTTC
V gene: TRBV7-9
J gene: TRBJ2-1
clone size: -
D gene: -

CDR3 protein: CASSLVWGEQYF
CDR3 DNA: TGTGCCAGCAGCTTAGTTTGGGGCGAGCAGTACTTC
V gene: TRBV7-9
J gene: TRBJ2-7
clone size: -
D gene: -

CDR3 protein: CASSFQGRSGNTIYF
CDR3 DNA: TGTGCCAGCAGTTTCCAGGGGAGGTCTGGAAACACCATATATTTT
V gene: TRBV27
J gene: TRBJ1-3
clone size: many
D gene: -

CDR3 protein: CSVARGPGNEQFF
CDR3 DNA: TGCAGCGTTGCCCGAGGGCCTGGCAATGAGCAGTTCTTC
V gene: TRBV29-1
J gene: TRBJ2-1
clone size: -
D gene: -

CDR3 protein: CASSPTRRVDTQYF
CDR3 DNA: TGTGCCAGCAGCCCAACCCGGAGGGTAGATACGCAGTATTTT
V gene: TRBV6-1
J gene: TRBJ2-3
clone size: -
D gene: -

CDR3 protein: CASSLGQGNRKLFF
CDR3 DNA: TGTGCCAGCAGTTTAGGTCAGGGGAATAGAAAACTGTTTTTT
V gene: TRBV27
J gene: TRBJ1-4
clone size: -
D gene: -

CDR3 protein: CASSLTPSSYEQYF
CDR3 DNA: TGTGCCAGCAGCCTAACCCCCAGTTCTTACGAGCAGTACTTC
V gene: TRBV28
J gene: TRBJ2-7
clone size: -
D gene: -

CDR3 protein: CASSKDGTGTGNTIYF
CDR3 DNA: TGTGCCAGCTCAAAGGACGGGACAGGGACTGGAAACACCATATATTTT
V gene: TRBV18
J gene: TRBJ1-3
clone size: -
D gene: TRBD1

CDR3 protein: CASRPGINYGYTF
CDR3 DNA: TGCGCCTCCCGGCCGGGCATCAACTATGGCTACACCTTC
V gene: TRBV10-2
J gene: TRBJ1-2
clone size: -
D gene: -

CDR3 protein: CASSESRRGADTQYF
CDR3 DNA: TGTGCCAGCAGTGAGTCTAGGCGAGGCGCAGATACGCAGTATTTT
V gene: TRBV25-1
J gene: TRBJ2-3
clone size: -
D gene: -

CDR3 protein: CASSVVGYEQYF
CDR3 DNA: TGTGCCAGCAGCGTAGTTGGCTACGAGCAGTACTTC
V gene: TRBV9
J gene: TRBJ2-7
clone size: -
D gene: -

CDR3 protein: CATRGGQGWDEQFF
CDR3 DNA: TGCGCAACGCGGGGAGGTCAGGGTTGGGATGAGCAGTTCTTC
V gene: TRBV10-2
J gene: TRBJ2-1
clone size: -
D gene: -

CDR3 protein: CASSTGESGYTF
CDR3 DNA: TGTGCCAGCAGTACAGGGGAGAGTGGCTACACCTTC
V gene: TRBV28
J gene: TRBJ1-2
clone size: -
D gene: TRBD1

CDR3 protein: CASSLGTDTQYF
CDR3 DNA: TGTGCCAGCAGTTTAGGGACGGATACGCAGTATTTT
V gene: TRBV28
J gene: TRBJ2-3
clone size: once
D gene: -

CDR3 protein: CASGLLAGGPDTQYF
CDR3 DNA: TGCGCCAGCGGCCTACTAGCGGGAGGGCCGGATACGCAGTATTTT
V gene: TRBV5-1
J gene: TRBJ2-3
clone size: -
D gene: TRBD2

CDR3 protein: CATTRGSGGELFF
CDR3 DNA: TGTGCCACCACGAGGGGATCGGGCGGGGAGCTGTTTTTT
V gene: TRBV7-2
J gene: TRBJ2-2
clone size: -
D gene: -

CDR3 protein: CASSPDGESGRGSYNEQFF
CDR3 DNA: TGTGCCAGCAGCCCCGACGGGGAGAGCGGGAGGGGCTCCTACAATGAGCAGTTCTTC
V gene: TRBV11-1
J gene: TRBJ2-1
clone size: once
D gene: TRBD2

CDR3 protein: CASSLGRVNTEAFF
CDR3 DNA: TGTGCCAGCAGCTTAGGTCGGGTTAACACTGAAGCTTTCTTT
V gene: TRBV7-2
J gene: TRBJ1-1
clone size: few
D gene: -

CDR3 protein: CASSLDSGEAFF
CDR3 DNA: TGTGCCAGCAGCTTAGATTCGGGGGAAGCTTTCTTT
V gene: TRBV11-2
J gene: TRBJ1-1
clone size: few
D gene: -

CDR3 protein: CASSPETRGEQFF
CDR3 DNA: TGTGCCAGCAGCCCCGAGACTAGAGGTGAGCAGTTCTTC
V gene: TRBV7-9
J gene: TRBJ2-1
clone size: -
D gene: -

CDR3 protein: CASSGGHTKNTGELFF
CDR3 DNA: TGTGCCAGCAGCGGGGGACATACCAAAAACACCGGGGAGCTGTTTTTT
V gene: TRBV9
J gene: TRBJ2-2
clone size: once
D gene: -

CDR3 protein: CASSQQGPNTGELFF
CDR3 DNA: TGTGCCAGCAGCCAGCAGGGCCCGAACACCGGGGAGCTGTTTTTT
V gene: TRBV7-3
J gene: TRBJ2-2
clone size: once
D gene: -